Listed below are T cell receptor beta chains from one sample, sequenced in a study of blood T cell repertoires in COVID-19. The method was immunoSEQ multiplex PCR; TCRdb's version includes in-frame clones alone and lacks a portion of them. The sample records about 120,000 clones, about four fifths being singletons. The sequenced material came from peripheral blood. Receptor source: a man aged 55 to 69 with active or convalescent COVID-19. Each CDR3 is given with its conserved first and last residue. The D gene is left open where the match is weak. The size of a clone is reported for some rows only, either as once, few or many, or as a class for expanded clones.

TGTGCCAGCTCCCCTCGACAGGGGGCGAGCGAGACCCAGTACTTC CASSPRQGASETQYF TRBJ2-5 TRBD1 TRBV18 .
TGTGCCAGCAGCCAAGATGGGGGGCTAGCGGGGCCTAGCTCCTACAATGAGCAGTTCTTC CASSQDGGLAGPSSYNEQFF TRBJ2-1 TRBD2 TRBV4-2 .
TGTGCCAGTACAGGGGGCGTCGATCAGCCCCAGCATTTT CASTGGVDQPQHF TRBJ1-5 TRBD1 TRBV28 few
TGTGCCAGCTCACCAGCGGGACAGGGTAGCCCAGATACGCAGTATTTT CASSPAGQGSPDTQYF TRBJ2-3 TRBD1 TRBV18 few
TGCGCCAGCAGCCAAGATCCCCCAGGGGCGGGCACAGATACGCAGTATTTT CASSQDPPGAGTDTQYF TRBJ2-3 . TRBV4-1 .
TGCAGTGCTAGCGATGAGCAGTTCTTC CSASDEQFF TRBJ2-1 . TRBV20-1 .
TGTGCCAGCAGTGGCTCTAGCGGGTCGTACGAGCAGTACTTC CASSGSSGSYEQYF TRBJ2-7 TRBD2 TRBV25-1 .
TGTGCCAGCAGTCCCCCTCGGCTGGAGGAGCAGTACTTC CASSPPRLEEQYF TRBJ2-7 . TRBV28 .
TGTGCCAGCAGCTCGGGAGGAACGGCCAGGTGGACTGAAGCTTTCTTT CASSSGGTARWTEAFF TRBJ1-1 . TRBV11-1 .
TGTGCCAGCGGGGGCGGGTACAATCAGCCCCAGCATTTT CASGGGYNQPQHF TRBJ1-5 . TRBV12-3/TRBV12-4 few
TGCGCCAGCACCCGGACAGGGGTTGGGGGGACCCAGTACTTC CASTRTGVGGTQYF TRBJ2-5 TRBD1 TRBV5-1 .
TGTGCCAGCAGTTTGATTGGCCGTAATCAGCCCCAGCATTTT CASSLIGRNQPQHF TRBJ1-5 . TRBV28 once
TGTGCCAGCAGCTCGAGGGTCGGTACAGGGGGCAATGAGCAGTTCTTC CASSSRVGTGGNEQFF TRBJ2-1 TRBD1 TRBV7-2 few
TGTGCCAGCTCATTCCGGGGCCAAGAGACCCAGTACTTC CASSFRGQETQYF TRBJ2-5 . TRBV18 .
TGCAGCGTGGGGACAGGGGGGGTAGAGACCCAGTACTTC CSVGTGGVETQYF TRBJ2-5 TRBD1 TRBV29-1 once
TGTGCCTGGAGTGTAATGGGCAGCTCCTACAATGAGCAGTTCTTC CAWSVMGSSYNEQFF TRBJ2-1 . TRBV30 .
TGTGCCAGCAGTATCCTGGAGACCCAGTACTTC CASSILETQYF TRBJ2-5 . TRBV12-3/TRBV12-4 .
TGTGCCAGCAGGGCCTCACAGGGGGGCTACACCTTC CASRASQGGYTF TRBJ1-2 TRBD1 TRBV3-1/TRBV3-2 few
TGTGCCAGTAGTATAGCGCCAGCGGGGGCCGGTACGCAGTATTTT CASSIAPAGAGTQYF TRBJ2-3 TRBD2 TRBV19 .
TGTGCCAGCAGCCAAGGCTTGGGGGGTTTAACCTACGAGCAGTACTTC CASSQGLGGLTYEQYF TRBJ2-7 . TRBV3-1/TRBV3-2 .
TGTGCCAGCCAGGCAGCGGGCAGGGAATTCGAGCAGTACTTC CASQAAGREFEQYF TRBJ2-7 . TRBV28 .
TGTGCCAGCGGACAGGCGACCCAAGAGACCCAGTACTTC CASGQATQETQYF TRBJ2-5 TRBD1 TRBV28 .
TGTGCCAGCAGCGATAGCGGGATCTCCTACGAGCAGTACTTC CASSDSGISYEQYF TRBJ2-7 TRBD2 TRBV11-3 once
TGTGCCAGCAGTCCCGACAGGGGGGCTAATTCACCCCTCCACTTT CASSPDRGANSPLHF TRBJ1-6 TRBD1 TRBV27 .
TGTGCCACCAGCGCGGGAGGGCGTGAGACCCAGTACTTC CATSAGGRETQYF TRBJ2-5 TRBD2 TRBV15 .
TGTGCCAGCAGACGACCGGGACAGGGATCTGCTGAAGCTTTCTTT CASRRPGQGSAEAFF TRBJ1-1 TRBD1 TRBV28 once
TGTGCCAGCAGAGTTTTCGGGAGAGGGCTTGGGGAGCAGTACTTC CASRVFGRGLGEQYF TRBJ2-7 . TRBV5-4 few
TGCGCCAGCAGCTTGCATAATGGCCCAGCTTTCTTT CASSLHNGPAFF TRBJ1-1 . TRBV5-1 .
TGTGCCAGCGGCAGGGACTACGAGCAGTACTTC CASGRDYEQYF TRBJ2-7 . TRBV3-1/TRBV3-2 .
TGTGCCAGCAAGAGGGCTGGAAACACCATATATTTT CASKRAGNTIYF TRBJ1-3 . TRBV9 .
TGTGCCAGCAGACCCACACAAAAACAGGGCCCTGAGCAGTTCTTC CASRPTQKQGPEQFF TRBJ2-1 . TRBV6-5 .
TGTGCCAGCAGGTACTCTCCCGGCGGCTGGAACACCGGGGAGCTGTTTTTT CASRYSPGGWNTGELFF TRBJ2-2 . TRBV7-2 few
TGTGCCAGCAGTTACTCCCGGAGAGCAGATACGCAGTATTTT CASSYSRRADTQYF TRBJ2-3 . TRBV6-2/TRBV6-3 .
TGTGCCAGCAGCGTGCGCGGGGGCGATACGCAGTATTTT CASSVRGGDTQYF TRBJ2-3 . TRBV9 .
TGTGCCAGCTCACCGCGGACAGGGGGGAACTATGGCTACACCTTC CASSPRTGGNYGYTF TRBJ1-2 TRBD1 TRBV18 .
TGCGCCAGCAGCTTGGGGACAGTGCAGAGCTCCTACGAGCAGTACTTC CASSLGTVQSSYEQYF TRBJ2-7 . TRBV5-1 many
TGCGCCAGCAGCCAGGGCATCGTGGATACGCAGTATTTT CASSQGIVDTQYF TRBJ2-3 . TRBV4-1 .
TGTGCCAGCTACCCTATAGGCAGGGATTTAACTAATGAAAAACTGTTTTTT CASYPIGRDLTNEKLFF TRBJ1-4 . TRBV28 .
TGTGCCAGCCTCCTACAGGGGATGAACACTGAAGCTTTCTTT CASLLQGMNTEAFF TRBJ1-1 TRBD1 TRBV7-9 few
TGTGCCACCCGGCAGGGGGCGGCCTCCTACAATGAGCAGTTCTTC CATRQGAASYNEQFF TRBJ2-1 TRBD1 TRBV7-2 .
TGTGCCAGCAGTTTCTCCCGAAACACCATATATTTT CASSFSRNTIYF TRBJ1-3 . TRBV2 .
TGTGCCAGCAGTTTTTTGAGCGGGAGCACAGATACGCAGTATTTT CASSFLSGSTDTQYF TRBJ2-3 . TRBV27 .
TGTGCCAGCAGTTACCTCCTCAGGGCGGAGACCCAGTACTTC CASSYLLRAETQYF TRBJ2-5 . TRBV6-5 .
TGCAGCGCCACGGGACAGAGGGAGACCCAGTACTTC CSATGQRETQYF TRBJ2-5 TRBD1 TRBV29-1 few
TGTGCCAGCACCCGCCCGGGCACAGGGGCGGGGGAGCTGTTTTTT CASTRPGTGAGELFF TRBJ2-2 TRBD1 TRBV28 .
TGTGCCAGCAGCTTGGTAGCGGGAGATACGCAGTATTTT CASSLVAGDTQYF TRBJ2-3 TRBD2 TRBV7-2 .
TGTGCCAGCAGCTTGTGGGGACAGCAGTTTGGCTACACCTTC CASSLWGQQFGYTF TRBJ1-2 TRBD1 TRBV5-4 .
TGTGCCAGCAGCTTACCCAAAAACACCATATATTTT CASSLPKNTIYF TRBJ1-3 . TRBV7-9 .
TGCAGCGGGGGGACAGGGGTTAGCTCCTACGAGCAGTACTTC CSGGTGVSSYEQYF TRBJ2-7 TRBD1 TRBV29-1 .
TGTGCCAGCAGCCCCTTCCGGGGCACAGATACGCAGTATTTT CASSPFRGTDTQYF TRBJ2-3 . TRBV11-3 .
TGTGCCAGCAGCACCAGCGGGAGTCGGACAGATACGCAGTATTTT CASSTSGSRTDTQYF TRBJ2-3 TRBD2 TRBV7-9 .
TGTGCCAGCGCCCCGGACACCGGGGAGCTGTTTTTT CASAPDTGELFF TRBJ2-2 . TRBV28 .
TGCGCCAGCAGCTTGGTAGGCGGATCCTACGAGCAGTACTTC CASSLVGGSYEQYF TRBJ2-7 . TRBV5-1 few
TGTGCCAGCAGACAAGGGGAGGGAAGCTCCTACAATGAGCAGTTCTTC CASRQGEGSSYNEQFF TRBJ2-1 TRBD2 TRBV4-2 .